This is a list of T cell receptor beta chains from one sample in a study of blood T cell repertoires in COVID-19. Generated by immunoSEQ multiplex PCR, the TCRdb table keeps only in-frame clones and is missing some. This table has tens of thousands of clones, over 80% appearing once. Sequencing was done on a sample of peripheral blood. These receptors originate from a human donor in a cohort sampled during active COVID-19. Both conserved end residues are part of each CDR3. Fields, in order: J gene, V gene, D gene, clone size, CDR3 DNA, CDR3 protein. A D gene is named only where the DNA matches it firmly. Part of the rows lack a size; the others show once, few, many or a class for expanded clones.

j_call: TRBJ2-2
v_call: TRBV6-2/TRBV6-3
d_call: TRBD2
clone_size: .
cdr3_nt: TGTGCCAGCAGTACCACTAGGACTAGCGGGGGCACCGGGGAGCTGTTTTTT
cdr3_aa: CASSTTRTSGGTGELFF

j_call: TRBJ1-6
v_call: TRBV6-5
d_call: TRBD1
clone_size: .
cdr3_nt: TGTGCCAGCAGTTACGGAGTTGGGGACAGAACATCACCCCTCCACTTT
cdr3_aa: CASSYGVGDRTSPLHF

j_call: TRBJ2-1
v_call: TRBV6-5
d_call: .
clone_size: .
cdr3_nt: TGTGCCAGCGGGATACGACAGGTAATCTACAATGAGCAGTTCTTC
cdr3_aa: CASGIRQVIYNEQFF

j_call: TRBJ1-5
v_call: TRBV5-8
d_call: TRBD1
clone_size: .
cdr3_nt: TGTGCCAGCAGCTTTACAGGGGGAGATCAGCCCCAGCATTTT
cdr3_aa: CASSFTGGDQPQHF

j_call: TRBJ1-2
v_call: TRBV7-8
d_call: TRBD1
clone_size: many
cdr3_nt: TGTGCCAGCAGCTTAACATCAGGGGGATATGGCTACACCTTC
cdr3_aa: CASSLTSGGYGYTF

j_call: TRBJ2-1
v_call: TRBV11-2
d_call: TRBD2
clone_size: .
cdr3_nt: TGTGCCAGCAGCCCGACCGGGACTAGTTCCTACAATGAGCAGTTCTTC
cdr3_aa: CASSPTGTSSYNEQFF

j_call: TRBJ2-3
v_call: TRBV19
d_call: .
clone_size: .
cdr3_nt: TGTGCCAGTAGTAACAGGGATACGCAGTATTTT
cdr3_aa: CASSNRDTQYF

j_call: TRBJ2-1
v_call: TRBV10-3
d_call: TRBD1
clone_size: .
cdr3_nt: TGTGCCATCAATACAGGGGGCGCGGGTGGGGATGAGCAGTTCTTC
cdr3_aa: CAINTGGAGGDEQFF

j_call: TRBJ2-6
v_call: TRBV6-6
d_call: TRBD2
clone_size: once
cdr3_nt: TGTGCCAGCAGCCTACAGTCACGGGGGGGCTCCAACGTCCTGACTTTC
cdr3_aa: CASSLQSRGGSNVLTF

j_call: TRBJ1-2
v_call: TRBV3-1/TRBV3-2
d_call: TRBD1
clone_size: .
cdr3_nt: TGTGCCAGCAGCCACCTTACCGGGACAGGAGACTATGGCTACACCTTC
cdr3_aa: CASSHLTGTGDYGYTF

j_call: TRBJ1-1
v_call: TRBV6-6
d_call: .
clone_size: .
cdr3_nt: TGTGCCAGCAGAACCCCCGGGGCTGAAGCTTTCTTT
cdr3_aa: CASRTPGAEAFF

j_call: TRBJ1-2
v_call: TRBV6-5
d_call: TRBD1
clone_size: .
cdr3_nt: TGTGCCAGCAGTCGGACAGGGGGTAACTATGGCTACACCTTC
cdr3_aa: CASSRTGGNYGYTF

j_call: TRBJ1-2
v_call: TRBV30
d_call: TRBD1
clone_size: .
cdr3_nt: TGTGCCTGGAGGGAGGACAGGGGCTTCTATGGCTACACCTTC
cdr3_aa: CAWREDRGFYGYTF

j_call: TRBJ1-2
v_call: TRBV24-1
d_call: TRBD1
clone_size: .
cdr3_nt: TGTGCCACCAGTGATCCGTTGACAGGGAAAGGTGGCTACACCTTC
cdr3_aa: CATSDPLTGKGGYTF

j_call: TRBJ1-6
v_call: TRBV7-8
d_call: TRBD1
clone_size: few
cdr3_nt: TGTGCCAGCAGCTTTCCGACAGGGAGAGGGTATTCACCCCTCCACTTT
cdr3_aa: CASSFPTGRGYSPLHF

j_call: TRBJ1-4
v_call: TRBV5-1
d_call: .
clone_size: many
cdr3_nt: TGCGCCAGCAGCTTGACGGGGGGCACTAATGAAAAACTGTTTTTT
cdr3_aa: CASSLTGGTNEKLFF

j_call: TRBJ2-2
v_call: TRBV4-3
d_call: .
clone_size: many
cdr3_nt: TGCGCCAGCAGCCAGCGTCTGTCCGGGGAGCTGTTTTTT
cdr3_aa: CASSQRLSGELFF

j_call: TRBJ2-7
v_call: TRBV27
d_call: .
clone_size: .
cdr3_nt: TGTGCCAGCAGGGCCCTCCTAGGGGGGGCAGGGGAGCAGTACTTC
cdr3_aa: CASRALLGGAGEQYF

j_call: TRBJ2-7
v_call: TRBV5-5
d_call: TRBD1
clone_size: .
cdr3_nt: TGTGCCAGCAGCGCACTCCGGGACAGGGCTCACGAGCAGTACTTC
cdr3_aa: CASSALRDRAHEQYF

j_call: TRBJ1-4
v_call: TRBV7-2
d_call: .
clone_size: .
cdr3_nt: TGTGCCAGCAGCTTGGGGCGTCGTGAAAAACTGTTTTTT
cdr3_aa: CASSLGRREKLFF

j_call: TRBJ2-1
v_call: TRBV11-3
d_call: TRBD2
clone_size: once
cdr3_nt: TGTGCCAGCAGCTTAGCCCCGACTAGCGGGGCCGATAATGAGCAGTTCTTC
cdr3_aa: CASSLAPTSGADNEQFF

j_call: TRBJ1-1
v_call: TRBV6-1
d_call: TRBD1
clone_size: .
cdr3_nt: TGTGCCAGCAGTGAACCGGGACAGTACACTGAAGCTTTCTTT
cdr3_aa: CASSEPGQYTEAFF

j_call: TRBJ2-5
v_call: TRBV4-2
d_call: TRBD2
clone_size: .
cdr3_nt: TGTGCCAGCAGCCGATCTAGCGGGGGGGCACGAGAGACCCAGTACTTC
cdr3_aa: CASSRSSGGARETQYF

j_call: TRBJ2-7
v_call: TRBV6-2/TRBV6-3
d_call: TRBD2
clone_size: few
cdr3_nt: TGTGCCAGCAGTTCTATATCCGGGACTAACGAGCAGTACTTC
cdr3_aa: CASSSISGTNEQYF

j_call: TRBJ2-2
v_call: TRBV3-1/TRBV3-2
d_call: TRBD2
clone_size: .
cdr3_nt: TGTGCCAGCAGACGGAGCGGGGGGGTCACCGGGGAGCTGTTTTTT
cdr3_aa: CASRRSGGVTGELFF

j_call: TRBJ2-1
v_call: TRBV6-2/TRBV6-3
d_call: TRBD1
clone_size: .
cdr3_nt: TGTGCCAGCAGTTACGAGCCGGGACAGGGCTCCTACAATGAGCAGTTCTTC
cdr3_aa: CASSYEPGQGSYNEQFF

j_call: TRBJ2-2
v_call: TRBV24-1
d_call: .
clone_size: medium-sized
cdr3_nt: TGTGCCACCCGCACCGTCGCGGGGGAGCTGTTTTTT
cdr3_aa: CATRTVAGELFF

j_call: TRBJ1-2
v_call: TRBV6-5
d_call: .
clone_size: few
cdr3_nt: TGTGCCAGCAGTTCAACGGAGGGGTCGCGTGGCTACACCTTC
cdr3_aa: CASSSTEGSRGYTF

j_call: TRBJ2-7
v_call: TRBV2
d_call: .
clone_size: .
cdr3_nt: TGTGCCAGCAGGGGGACATTACCCTACGAGCAGTACTTC
cdr3_aa: CASRGTLPYEQYF

j_call: TRBJ2-7
v_call: TRBV29-1
d_call: .
clone_size: few
cdr3_nt: TGCAGCGTCACAAAGGGGGTGATCCAGGGCTACGAGCAGTACTTC
cdr3_aa: CSVTKGVIQGYEQYF

j_call: TRBJ1-1
v_call: TRBV11-3
d_call: .
clone_size: .
cdr3_nt: TGTGCCAGCAGCTTAGAGGGGGGCACTGAAGCTTTCTTT
cdr3_aa: CASSLEGGTEAFF

j_call: TRBJ1-5
v_call: TRBV5-1
d_call: .
clone_size: .
cdr3_nt: TGCGCCAGCAGCGCGTATAGCAATCAGCCCCAGCATTTT
cdr3_aa: CASSAYSNQPQHF

j_call: TRBJ1-2
v_call: TRBV4-3
d_call: .
clone_size: .
cdr3_nt: TGCGCCAGCAGCCCCCGACAGACCTCTAGCTATGGCTACACCTTC
cdr3_aa: CASSPRQTSSYGYTF

j_call: TRBJ1-1
v_call: TRBV9
d_call: .
clone_size: .
cdr3_nt: TGTGCCAGCAGCGTAGCGGTAAACACTGAAGCTTTCTTT
cdr3_aa: CASSVAVNTEAFF

j_call: TRBJ2-3
v_call: TRBV4-1
d_call: .
clone_size: .
cdr3_nt: TGCGCCAGCAGCCAACTAGCGAACGCAGATACGCAGTATTTT
cdr3_aa: CASSQLANADTQYF

j_call: TRBJ1-5
v_call: TRBV7-2
d_call: .
clone_size: .
cdr3_nt: TGTGCCAGCAGCAAACAGGTTCTGGGACAGCCCCAGCATTTT
cdr3_aa: CASSKQVLGQPQHF

j_call: TRBJ1-2
v_call: TRBV5-1
d_call: TRBD1
clone_size: .
cdr3_nt: TGCGCCAGCAGCCAGGGGCACAAGGGGGCCGGGGGCTACACCTTC
cdr3_aa: CASSQGHKGAGGYTF

j_call: TRBJ2-3
v_call: TRBV24-1
d_call: .
clone_size: .
cdr3_nt: TGTGCCACCGTGATTGGCAGGGTAGAGTTGGGGTCTGGGGGGTTGGGCACAGATACGCAGTATTTT
cdr3_aa: CATVIGRVELGSGGLGTDTQYF

j_call: TRBJ1-6
v_call: TRBV12-3/TRBV12-4
d_call: .
clone_size: .
cdr3_nt: TGTGCCAGCAGTTCACAGATAAGTTCACCCCTCCACTTT
cdr3_aa: CASSSQISSPLHF

j_call: TRBJ1-5
v_call: TRBV2
d_call: .
clone_size: .
cdr3_nt: TGTGCCAGCAGGGGAGACGGAGGCAATCAGCCCCAGCATTTT
cdr3_aa: CASRGDGGNQPQHF

j_call: TRBJ1-2
v_call: TRBV4-2
d_call: .
clone_size: .
cdr3_nt: TGTGCCAGCCTAAATAACAACTATGGCTACACCTTC
cdr3_aa: CASLNNNYGYTF

j_call: TRBJ2-5
v_call: TRBV11-2
d_call: TRBD1
clone_size: .
cdr3_nt: TGTGCCAGCAGCTCTGTCGGACAGGGGAGAGAGACCCAGTACTTC
cdr3_aa: CASSSVGQGRETQYF

j_call: TRBJ2-2
v_call: TRBV7-9
d_call: .
clone_size: few
cdr3_nt: TGTGCCAGCAGCTTAGCGACAGGACGAACCGGGGAGCTGTTTTTT
cdr3_aa: CASSLATGRTGELFF

j_call: TRBJ1-6
v_call: TRBV5-5
d_call: TRBD1
clone_size: few
cdr3_nt: TGTGCCAGCAGCTTGGGGACAGGGGCTTCACCCCTCCACTTT
cdr3_aa: CASSLGTGASPLHF

j_call: TRBJ2-2
v_call: TRBV19
d_call: .
clone_size: .
cdr3_nt: TGTGCCAGTAAATCGGTTGCAGGGGTAACCGGGGAGCTGTTTTTT
cdr3_aa: CASKSVAGVTGELFF

j_call: TRBJ2-2
v_call: TRBV7-7
d_call: TRBD1
clone_size: .
cdr3_nt: TGTGCCAGCAGCCCGGGACAGGCCTACGGGGAGCTGTTTTTT
cdr3_aa: CASSPGQAYGELFF

j_call: TRBJ1-3
v_call: TRBV7-6
d_call: .
clone_size: .
cdr3_nt: TGTGCCAGCAGCTCTGGCAGGGCTGGAAACACCATATATTTT
cdr3_aa: CASSSGRAGNTIYF

j_call: TRBJ1-3
v_call: TRBV19
d_call: .
clone_size: .
cdr3_nt: TGTGCCATGATAGCCCCAGGGGCTGGAGACACCATATATTTT
cdr3_aa: CAMIAPGAGDTIYF

j_call: TRBJ1-2
v_call: TRBV7-9
d_call: TRBD1
clone_size: .
cdr3_nt: TGTGCCAGCAGCTTAGCCACAGGGGCCTATGGCTACACCTTC
cdr3_aa: CASSLATGAYGYTF

j_call: TRBJ2-7
v_call: TRBV27
d_call: .
clone_size: .
cdr3_nt: TGTGCCAGCAGTTTAGGGCGGAGGGACGAGCAGTACTTC
cdr3_aa: CASSLGRRDEQYF

j_call: TRBJ2-3
v_call: TRBV4-3
d_call: .
clone_size: .
cdr3_nt: TGCGCCAGCAGCCGGAGGGTGGCAGGCCTCACAGATACGCAGTATTTT
cdr3_aa: CASSRRVAGLTDTQYF

j_call: TRBJ2-3
v_call: TRBV25-1
d_call: .
clone_size: .
cdr3_nt: TGTGCCAGCAGTGAATGGGCAGGGGCTACGAAAGATACGCAGTATTTT
cdr3_aa: CASSEWAGATKDTQYF

j_call: TRBJ1-5
v_call: TRBV7-8
d_call: .
clone_size: .
cdr3_nt: TGTGCCAGCAGCCTTCGTAGCAGGGGTAGCAATCAGCCCCAGCATTTT
cdr3_aa: CASSLRSRGSNQPQHF

j_call: TRBJ2-5
v_call: TRBV2
d_call: TRBD1
clone_size: .
cdr3_nt: TGTGCCAGCAGGGGGGCGCAGGGGGAAGAGACCCAGTACTTC
cdr3_aa: CASRGAQGEETQYF

j_call: TRBJ2-3
v_call: TRBV5-4
d_call: .
clone_size: .
cdr3_nt: TGTGCCAGCAGCTTGATATTGGGGGGAGATACGCAGTATTTT
cdr3_aa: CASSLILGGDTQYF

j_call: TRBJ1-5
v_call: TRBV6-1
d_call: .
clone_size: .
cdr3_nt: TGTGCCAGCAGTGAAAACTCGGATCAGCCCCAGCATTTT
cdr3_aa: CASSENSDQPQHF

j_call: TRBJ2-7
v_call: TRBV6-6
d_call: .
clone_size: .
cdr3_nt: TGTGCCAGCAGTTACTCACCTCCGGGACTGCCGTACGAGCAGTACTTC
cdr3_aa: CASSYSPPGLPYEQYF

j_call: TRBJ1-1
v_call: TRBV18
d_call: .
clone_size: .
cdr3_nt: TGTGCCAGCTCACCCCCCGCACAGAGCAACACTGAAGCTTTCTTT
cdr3_aa: CASSPPAQSNTEAFF

j_call: TRBJ2-3
v_call: TRBV5-1
d_call: TRBD1
clone_size: .
cdr3_nt: TGCGCCAGCAGCTTGGAGGACAGGGGCACAGATACGCAGTATTTT
cdr3_aa: CASSLEDRGTDTQYF